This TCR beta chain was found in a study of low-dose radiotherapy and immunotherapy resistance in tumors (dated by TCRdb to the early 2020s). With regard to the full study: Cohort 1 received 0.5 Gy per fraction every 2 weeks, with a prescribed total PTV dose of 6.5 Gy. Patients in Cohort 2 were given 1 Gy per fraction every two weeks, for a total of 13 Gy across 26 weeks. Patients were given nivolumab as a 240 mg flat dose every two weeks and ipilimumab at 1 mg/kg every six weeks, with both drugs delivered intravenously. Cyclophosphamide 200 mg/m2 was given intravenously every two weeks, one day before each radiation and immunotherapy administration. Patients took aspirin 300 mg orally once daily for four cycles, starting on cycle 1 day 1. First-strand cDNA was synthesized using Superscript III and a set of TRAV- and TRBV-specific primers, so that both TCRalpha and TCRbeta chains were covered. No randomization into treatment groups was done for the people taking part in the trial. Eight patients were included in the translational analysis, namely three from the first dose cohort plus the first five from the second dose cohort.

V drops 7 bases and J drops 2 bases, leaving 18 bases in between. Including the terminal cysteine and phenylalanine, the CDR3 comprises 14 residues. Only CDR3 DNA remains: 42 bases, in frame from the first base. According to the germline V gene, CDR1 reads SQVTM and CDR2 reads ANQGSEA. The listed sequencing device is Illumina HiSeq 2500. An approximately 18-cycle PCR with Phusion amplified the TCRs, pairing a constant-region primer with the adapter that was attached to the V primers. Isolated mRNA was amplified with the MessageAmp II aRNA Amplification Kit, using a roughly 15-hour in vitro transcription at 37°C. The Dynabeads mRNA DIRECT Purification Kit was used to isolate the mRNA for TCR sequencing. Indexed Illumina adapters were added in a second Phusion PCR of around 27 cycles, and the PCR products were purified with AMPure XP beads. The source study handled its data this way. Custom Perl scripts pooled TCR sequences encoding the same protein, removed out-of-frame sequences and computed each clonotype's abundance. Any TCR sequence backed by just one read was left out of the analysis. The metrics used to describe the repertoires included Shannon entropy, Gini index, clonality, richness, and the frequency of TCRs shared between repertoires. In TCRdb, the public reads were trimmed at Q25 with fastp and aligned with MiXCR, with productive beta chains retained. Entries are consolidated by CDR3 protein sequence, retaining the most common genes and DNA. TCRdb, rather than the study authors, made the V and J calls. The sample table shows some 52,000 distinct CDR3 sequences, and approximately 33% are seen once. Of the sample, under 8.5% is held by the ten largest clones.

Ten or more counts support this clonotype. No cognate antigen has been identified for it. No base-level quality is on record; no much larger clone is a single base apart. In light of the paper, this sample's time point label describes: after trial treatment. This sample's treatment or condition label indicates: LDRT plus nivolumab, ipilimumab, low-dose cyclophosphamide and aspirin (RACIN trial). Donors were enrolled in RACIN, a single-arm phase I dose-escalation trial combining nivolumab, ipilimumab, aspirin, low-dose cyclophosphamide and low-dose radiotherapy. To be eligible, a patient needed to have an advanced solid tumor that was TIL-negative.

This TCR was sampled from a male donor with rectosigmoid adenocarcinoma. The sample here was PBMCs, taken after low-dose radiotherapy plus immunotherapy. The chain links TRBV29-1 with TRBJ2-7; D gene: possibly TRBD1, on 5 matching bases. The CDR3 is CSALQGSGAYEQYF. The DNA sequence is TGCAGCGCTCTCCAGGGATCAGGCGCCTACGAGCAGTACTTC.